This T cell receptor (beta chain) was sequenced during a study of T cells after yellow fever vaccination. Study context: Fractions of low cell number were prepared using SMART-Seq v4 Ultra Low Input. Study-level results: Clonotype sharing between CD4 and CD8 compartments was small.

Per germline, CDR1 MNHEY and CDR2 SVGAGI. This CDR3 is built from 17 residues. Trimming removed 0 bases from V and 10 bases from J; junction bases left unmatched: 13. A few counts support this clonotype. Its antigen is unidentified. The TCR cDNA carried a universal primer site and UMIs from 5'RACE template switching. A single record per CDR3 protein comes from TCRdb applying MiXCR to the 5' RACE reads. This sample has some 340,000 distinct CDR3 sequences, with around 10% found just once. This TCR was recovered from a man younger than 35 who received the YFV17D yellow fever vaccine. The V and J genes are TRBV6-5 and TRBJ2-1, with 9 bases identical to TRBD2. Sequenced material: CD4+ T cells sorted from PBMCs, taken 45 days after the yellow fever booster vaccination. CDR3 region: CASSYSSIIAGAGEQFF. The CDR3 DNA reads as TGTGCCAGCAGTTACTCGAGCATAATAGCGGGGGCGGGGGAGCAGTTCTTC.